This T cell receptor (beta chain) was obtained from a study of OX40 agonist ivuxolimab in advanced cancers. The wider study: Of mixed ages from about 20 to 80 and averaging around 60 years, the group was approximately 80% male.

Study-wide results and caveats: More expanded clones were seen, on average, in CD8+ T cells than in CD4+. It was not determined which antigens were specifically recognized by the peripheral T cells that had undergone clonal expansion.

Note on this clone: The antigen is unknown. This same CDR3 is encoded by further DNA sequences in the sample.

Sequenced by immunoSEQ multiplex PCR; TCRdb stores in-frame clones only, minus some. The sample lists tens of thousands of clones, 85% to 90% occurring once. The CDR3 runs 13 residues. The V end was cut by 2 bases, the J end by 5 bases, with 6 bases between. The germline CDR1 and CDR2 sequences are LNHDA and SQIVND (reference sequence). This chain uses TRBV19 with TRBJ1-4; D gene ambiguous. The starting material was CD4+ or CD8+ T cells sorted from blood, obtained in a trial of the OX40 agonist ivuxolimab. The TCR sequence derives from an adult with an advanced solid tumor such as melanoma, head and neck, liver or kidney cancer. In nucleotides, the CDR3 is TGTGCCAGTAGTATAAACGGGAATGAAAAACTGTTTTTT. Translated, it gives CASSINGNEKLFF.